The 12 T cell receptor beta chains given below trace back to one sample, sequenced in a study of OX40 agonist ivuxolimab in advanced cancers. TCRdb's table, derived via immunoSEQ multiplex PCR, lists solely in-frame clones and lacks some. The table includes some 41,000 clones, 85% detected once. The input for sequencing was CD4+ or CD8+ T cells sorted from blood, taken in a trial of the OX40 agonist ivuxolimab. The origin of the receptors is an adult with an advanced solid tumor such as melanoma, head and neck, liver or kidney cancer.

This rearrangement joins TRBV7-3 to TRBJ2-5; 15 bases map to TRBD2. CDR3 size: 18 residues. Germline lookup yields CDR1 SGHTA and CDR2 FQGTGA. V lost 2 bases and J lost 2; bases outside the gene matches: 6. The CDR3 sequence: CASSLEGLAGGLQETQYF. The CDR3 bases are TGTGCCAGCAGCTTAGAAGGACTAGCGGGAGGGCTGCAAGAGACCCAGTACTTC. Full variable domain (rest looked up from reference TRBV7-3 and TRBJ2-5): GAGVSQTPSNKVTEKGKYVELRCDPISGHTALYWYRQSLGQGPEFLIYFQGTGAADDSGLPNDRFFAVRPEGSVSTLKIQRTERGDSAVYLCASSLEGLAGGLQETQYFGPGTRLLVL.

The V gene is TRBV27, the J gene TRBJ2-1; maybe TRBD2 (5 bases). The CDR3 runs 15 residues. Germline CDR1 and CDR2: MNHEY and SMNVEV (reference sequence). Trimming removed 5 bases at V and 9 bases at J, with 20 bases between. CDR3 amino acids: CASSLEGGKAGEQFF. For the CDR3, the DNA is TGTGCCAGCAGTCTTGAGGGCGGAAAGGCGGGTGAGCAGTTCTTC.

The table lists this clone with a count of one. The V call is TRBV10-3, the J call TRBJ1-1, with D perhaps matching TRBD1 (6 bases). There are 17 residues in the CDR3. The V and J ends lost 3 bases and 0 bases respectively, with 17 bases between them. Germline V gives CDR1 ENHRY, CDR2 SYGVKD. This CDR3 is CAISDTVRGLLNTEAFF. As DNA, the CDR3 is TGTGCCATCAGTGACACCGTCAGGGGACTTCTGAACACTGAAGCTTTCTTT.

The chain's CDR3 is CSVEDRDRAPYEQYF. The CDR3 DNA follows: TGCAGCGTTGAAGACCGGGACAGGGCCCCCTACGAGCAGTACTTC. This chain links TRBV29-1 with TRBJ2-7, with 9 bases that match TRBD1. The V gene end was trimmed by 0 bases and the J gene end by 2 bases; junction bases not matched to a gene: 5. CDR3 length: 15 residues. CDR1 SQVTM and CDR2 ANQGSEA come from the germline V gene.

The rearrangement links TRBV7-9 to TRBJ2-7, with D possibly being TRBD2 (5 bases). From germline, CDR1 is SEHNR and CDR2 FQNEAQ (reference sequence). V dropped 3 bases and J dropped 3 bases, with 6 bases sitting between them. The CDR3 is 12 residues long. The CDR3 DNA is TGTGCCAGCAGCTTCGGGGACTACGAGCAGTACTTC. It yields the protein CASSFGDYEQYF.

The chain joins TRBV20-1 to TRBJ1-1; D is unresolved. Trimming stripped 4 bases from V and 2 bases from J, with 5 bases between. Per the germline V gene, CDR1 is DFQATT and CDR2 is SNEGSKA (reference sequence). The CDR3 is 11 amino acids. Written as DNA, the CDR3 is TGCAGTGCTAAAGTTAACACTGAAGCTTTCTTT. Translating it yields CSAKVNTEAFF.

The genes are TRBV19 and TRBJ2-3; perhaps TRBD1 as D (5 bases). The germline V and J ends were trimmed by 6 bases and 2 bases, with 15 bases remaining between them. Germline V gene data show CDR1 as LNHDA and CDR2 as SQIVND (reference sequence). The CDR3 has 15 residues. CDR3 region: CASRVREQVTDTQYF. The CDR3 DNA reads as TGTGCCAGTAGAGTTCGTGAACAGGTCACAGATACGCAGTATTTT.

CDR3 amino acids: CASSLEGFAGGTEAFF. The CDR3 region has the DNA TGTGCCAGCAGCTTAGAAGGTTTTGCGGGGGGCACTGAAGCTTTCTTT. The gene calls are TRBV7-8 and TRBJ1-1, with D possibly matching TRBD1 (5 bases). Trimming removed 1 base at V and 4 bases at J, with 16 bases between. CDR1 is SGHVS, CDR2 FQNEAQ, per germline. This CDR3 region has 16 residues. The entire variable domain, with the rest obtained from reference TRBV7-8 and TRBJ1-1, is as follows: GAGVSQSPRYKVAKRGQDVALRCDPISGHVSLFWYQQALGQGPEFLTYFQNEAQLDKSGLPSDRFFAERPEGSVSTLKIQRTQQEDSAVYLCASSLEGFAGGTEAFFGQGTRLTVV.

This clone was seen more than once but under ten times. The chain uses TRBV30 and TRBJ1-1; D may be TRBD1 (5 bases). The CDR3 runs to 13 residues. Germline CDR1 reads GTSNPN; CDR2 reads SVGIG (reference sequence). V was shortened by 4 bases and J by 2 bases, with 11 bases between the two germline ends. CDR3 DNA sequence: TGTGCCTGGACAGGTGGGGCAAACACTGAAGCTTTCTTT. This sequence encodes CAWTGGANTEAFF.

The chain recombines TRBV9 with TRBJ2-7; 7 bases map to TRBD1. The trim removed 4 bases at V and 2 bases at J, leaving 6 bases unmatched. From germline, CDR1 is SGDLS and CDR2 YYNGEE. This CDR3 has 14 residues. CDR3 protein: CASSTGTETYEQYF. The CDR3 DNA reads as TGTGCCAGCAGCACCGGGACAGAGACCTACGAGCAGTACTTC.

As DNA, the CDR3 is TGTGCCAGCGGACAGGCGCAGGAACAGCCCCAGCATTTT. Residues: CASGQAQEQPQHF. The V and J genes are TRBV6-1 and TRBJ1-5, with TRBD1 matching over 7 bases. Germline V gene data show CDR1 as MNHNS and CDR2 as SASEGT. V shed 8 bases and J 7 bases; nucleotides not matched to a gene: 8. The CDR3 sequence is 13 residues long.

This chain links TRBV6-1 with TRBJ2-1; a weak D match, TRBD1 (5 bases). CDR1 and CDR2 from the germline V gene are MNHNS and SASEGT. Deletions cut 1 base from V and 4 bases from J, with 11 bases between. This CDR3 contains 15 residues. The CDR3 is CASSEEVTAYNEQFF. CDR3 bases: TGTGCCAGCAGTGAAGAGGTGACAGCTTACAATGAGCAGTTCTTC.